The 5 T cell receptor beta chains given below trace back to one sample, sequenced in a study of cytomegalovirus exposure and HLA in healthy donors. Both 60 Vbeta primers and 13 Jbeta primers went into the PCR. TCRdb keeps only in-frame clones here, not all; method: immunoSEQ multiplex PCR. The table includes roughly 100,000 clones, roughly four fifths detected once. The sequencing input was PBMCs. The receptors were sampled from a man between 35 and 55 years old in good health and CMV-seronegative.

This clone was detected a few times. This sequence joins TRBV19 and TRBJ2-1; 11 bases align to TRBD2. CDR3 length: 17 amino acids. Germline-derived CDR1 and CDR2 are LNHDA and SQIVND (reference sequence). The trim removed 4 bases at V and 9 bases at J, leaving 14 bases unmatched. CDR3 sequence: CASSTTQLAGVSGEQFF. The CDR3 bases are TGTGCCAGTAGTACAACCCAACTAGCGGGAGTGAGTGGTGAGCAGTTCTTC.

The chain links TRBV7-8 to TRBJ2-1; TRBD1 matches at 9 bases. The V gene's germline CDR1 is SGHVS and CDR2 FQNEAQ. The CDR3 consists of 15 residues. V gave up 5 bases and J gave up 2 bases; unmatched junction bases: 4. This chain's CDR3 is CASSPGTGPYNEQFF. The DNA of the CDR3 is TGTGCCAGCAGCCCGGGGACAGGGCCCTACAATGAGCAGTTCTTC.

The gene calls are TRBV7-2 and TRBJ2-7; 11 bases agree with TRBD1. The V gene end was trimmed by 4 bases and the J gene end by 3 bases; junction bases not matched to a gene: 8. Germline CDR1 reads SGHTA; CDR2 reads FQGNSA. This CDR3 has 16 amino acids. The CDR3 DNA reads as TGTGCCAGCAGCTCAACGCGGGACAGGGGGAACTACGAGCAGTACTTC. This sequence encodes CASSSTRDRGNYEQYF.

DNA for the CDR3: TGTGCCAGCAGCTTAAACAGAGCCAAAGAGACCCAGTACTTC. Translating gives CASSLNRAKETQYF. The chain combines TRBV7-2 with TRBJ2-5; D ambiguous. The germline V gene has CDR1 SGHTA and CDR2 FQGNSA. Trimming stripped 2 bases from V and 3 bases from J, with 10 bases between. This CDR3 has 14 residues.

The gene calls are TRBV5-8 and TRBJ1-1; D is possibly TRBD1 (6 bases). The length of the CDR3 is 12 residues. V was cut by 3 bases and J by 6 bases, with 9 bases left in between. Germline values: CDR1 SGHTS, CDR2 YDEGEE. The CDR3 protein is CASSSTGPEAFF. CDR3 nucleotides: TGTGCCAGCAGCTCCACAGGGCCTGAAGCTTTCTTT. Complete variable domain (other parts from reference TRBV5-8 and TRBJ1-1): EAGVTQSPTHLIKTRGQQATLRCSPISGHTSVYWYQQALGLGLQFLLWYDEGEERNRGNFPPRFSGRQFPNYSSELNVNALELEDSALYLCASSSTGPEAFFGQGTRLTVV.